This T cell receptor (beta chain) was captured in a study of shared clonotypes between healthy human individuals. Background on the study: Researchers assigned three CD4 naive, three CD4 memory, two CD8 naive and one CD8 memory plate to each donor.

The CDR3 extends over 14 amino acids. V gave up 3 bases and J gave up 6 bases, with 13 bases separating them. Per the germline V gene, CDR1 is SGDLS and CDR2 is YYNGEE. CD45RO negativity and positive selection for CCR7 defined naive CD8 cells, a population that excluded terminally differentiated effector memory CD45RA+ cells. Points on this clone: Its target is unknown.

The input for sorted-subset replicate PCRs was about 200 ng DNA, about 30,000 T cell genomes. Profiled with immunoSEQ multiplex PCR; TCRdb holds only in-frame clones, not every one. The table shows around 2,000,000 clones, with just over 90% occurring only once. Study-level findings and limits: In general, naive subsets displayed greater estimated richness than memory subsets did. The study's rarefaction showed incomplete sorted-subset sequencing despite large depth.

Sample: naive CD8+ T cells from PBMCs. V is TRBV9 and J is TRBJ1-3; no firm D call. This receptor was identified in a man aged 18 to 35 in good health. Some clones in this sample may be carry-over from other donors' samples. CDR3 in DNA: TGTGCCAGCAGCGAAACGCAAAGGCTAAACACCATATATTTT. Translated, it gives CASSETQRLNTIYF.